A single sample is the source of the 22 T cell receptor beta chains below, sequenced in a study of vaccination and CD4 T cells after COVID-19. Which antigens these TCRs recognize remains unknown. Treatment described: approximately 11-day PBMC culture with coronavirus spike peptide pools or control peptides (ViraFEST assay). The Oncomine TCR Beta short-read assay was what sequenced the DNA obtained from cultured CD4+ T cells. Each CDR3 protein gets one entry after TCRdb re-called the PCR reads with MiXCR. This sample has over 8,000 distinct CDR3 sequences; 65% occur once, and the top ten carry approximately 20%. Specimen: CD4+ T cells from blood, cultured in vitro. The receptors derive from a human donor who had recovered from COVID-19.

The chain uses TRBV10-2 and TRBJ2-5; a weak D match, TRBD1 (6 bases). There are 13 residues in the CDR3. The germline CDR1 and CDR2 sequences are WSHSY and SAAADI. Trimming removed 3 bases at V and 2 bases at J, with 7 bases between. CDR3 residues: CASSEQGQETQYF. The DNA of the CDR3 is TGCGCCAGCAGTGAACAGGGACAAGAGACCCAGTACTTC.

The chain joins TRBV11-3 to TRBJ2-1, with TRBD2 matching 7 bases. The CDR3 extends over 14 amino acids. V was pared by 5 bases and J by 8 bases, with 9 bases of the junction left unmatched. CDR1 is SGHNT, CDR2 YENEEA, per germline. The CDR3 DNA is TGTGCCAGCAGCGGACGGACTAGGGTCGATGAGCAGTTCTTC. Translation: CASSGRTRVDEQFF.

This clonotype was detected a few times. This chain uses TRBV19 with TRBJ1-6; D is unresolved. The CDR3 runs to 14 residues. Trimming left V 6 bases short and J 9 bases short, with 15 bases between. The germline gives CDR1 LNHDA, CDR2 SQIVND (reference sequence). Here the CDR3 reads CASRENPALSPLHF. Here the CDR3 DNA reads TGTGCCAGTAGGGAAAATCCGGCCCTTTCACCCCTCCACTTT.

This clonotype is classed as large (0.1 to 1%). The V and J genes are TRBV7-2 and TRBJ1-5, with D perhaps TRBD1 (6 bases). This CDR3 has 13 residues. Trimming took off 5 bases at V and 5 bases at J, with 10 bases between the two ends. Germline V CDR1 and CDR2: SGHTA, FQGNSA. This chain's CDR3 is CASSPRGDQPQHF. The DNA for the CDR3 is TGTGCCAGCAGCCCTAGGGGGGATCAGCCCCAGCATTTT.

The chain combines TRBV6-1 with TRBJ2-5, with 14 positions matching TRBD2. With V trimmed by 5 bases and J by 5 bases, 7 bases remained unmatched. This CDR3 region has 16 residues. The germline V gene has CDR1 MNHNS and CDR2 SASEGT. CDR3 residues: CASSTGLAGGLETQYF. CDR3 nucleotides: TGTGCCAGCAGTACAGGACTAGCGGGGGGCCTGGAGACCCAGTACTTC.

The chain links TRBV6-1 to TRBJ1-2, with TRBD1 as a possible D gene (6 bases). This CDR3 spans 17 amino acids. Germline V gene lookup returns CDR1 MNHNS and CDR2 SASEGT. Trimming left V 7 bases short and J 1 base short, with 22 bases between. This CDR3 is CASTHRSGGAGNYGYTF. As DNA, the CDR3 is TGTGCCAGCACCCATCGCTCGGGGGGGGCCGGTAACTATGGCTACACCTTC.

V is TRBV6-2 or TRBV6-3 and J is TRBJ2-7, with D possibly being TRBD2 (6 bases). The length of the CDR3 is 15 residues. The germline CDR1 and CDR2 sequences are MNHEY and SVGEGT. The V end was cut by 7 bases, the J end by 5 bases, with 21 bases between. In DNA, the CDR3 is TGTGCCAGCACCCACGGGGTGGGAGGATTGAACGAGCAGTACTTC. It encodes CASTHGVGGLNEQYF.

This clonotype was counted a few times. V is TRBV4-2 and J is TRBJ1-5; no firm D call. The CDR3 runs to 14 residues. CDR1 and CDR2 (germline): LGHNA, YNFKEQ. V lost 4 bases and J lost 0, with 7 bases in between. The CDR3 region is CASSLEHSNQPQHF. The CDR3 DNA reads TGTGCCAGCAGCCTGGAACATAGCAATCAGCCCCAGCATTTT.

Sample share makes this clonotype large. V gene TRBV7-2 combines with J gene TRBJ1-5, with a possible D match to TRBD1 (5 bases). V gave up 4 bases and J gave up 4 bases, with 8 bases separating them. Germline CDR1 reads SGHTA; CDR2 reads FQGNSA. The CDR3 length is 13 residues. CDR3: CASSSRGNQPQHF. DNA of the CDR3: TGTGCCAGCAGCTCCCGGGGGAATCAGCCCCAGCATTTT.

The gene calls are TRBV19 and TRBJ2-2; 7 positions match TRBD1. The CDR3 has 13 residues. With 11 bases clipped from V and 4 bases from J, the junction kept 7 bases outside the gene matches. CDR1 is LNHDA, CDR2 SQIVND, per germline (reference sequence). The CDR3 DNA sequence: TGTGCCTACAGGGCAGGGGGCACCGGGGAGCTGTTTTTT. Amino acid sequence: CAYRAGGTGELFF.

The chain joins TRBV29-1 to TRBJ2-2, with 13 nucleotides matching TRBD2. After removal of 5 bases from V and 0 bases from J, the junction contained 6 bases not matched to a gene. The germline V gene has CDR1 SQVTM and CDR2 ANQGSEA. The CDR3 extends over 17 amino acids. CDR3 residues: CSVMGTSGISNTGELFF. CDR3 in DNA: TGCAGCGTTATGGGGACTAGCGGGATTTCGAACACCGGGGAGCTGTTTTTT.

J is TRBJ2-7 and V is TRBV12-3 or TRBV12-4, with 9 bases fitting TRBD1. V trimming: 5 bases; J trimming: 6 bases; junction bases outside the gene matches: 11. The length of the CDR3 is 15 residues. CDR3 sequence: CASSTRTGAGFEQYF. CDR3 nucleotides: TGTGCCAGCAGTACGAGGACAGGGGCCGGTTTCGAGCAGTACTTC.

The chain is built from TRBV18 and TRBJ1-2, with D maybe TRBD1 (5 bases). Trimming pared 0 bases from V and 5 bases from J, leaving 22 bases between. This CDR3 spans 18 amino acids. Germline CDR1 and CDR2: KGHSH and LQKENI. This CDR3 reads CASSPPGGRPPTEYGYTF. Written as DNA, the CDR3 is TGTGCCAGCTCACCACCGGGGGGTCGCCCTCCAACCGAATATGGCTACACCTTC.

This sequence joins TRBV20-1 and TRBJ1-4; a weak D match, TRBD1 (6 bases). The ends were cut back, 4 bases at V and 8 bases at J, with 11 bases in the middle. Germline CDR1 DFQATT, CDR2 SNEGSKA (reference sequence). The CDR3 runs to 12 residues. The DNA for the CDR3 is TGCAGTGCTATACAGGGTTACGAAAAACTGTTTTTT. Translating it yields CSAIQGYEKLFF.

V usage is TRBV7-2 and J usage is TRBJ2-7; 9 positions agree with TRBD1. The CDR3 totals 14 residues. Germline CDR1 SGHTA, CDR2 FQGNSA. J gave up 6 bases and V 4 bases, and 7 bases lay outside the gene matches. The CDR3 protein is CASSSGTGSLEQYF. CDR3 sequence (DNA): TGTGCCAGCAGCTCGGGGACAGGGTCCCTCGAGCAGTACTTC.

The chain combines TRBV19 with TRBJ1-5; D not resolved. The V gene lost 5 bases and the J gene lost 5 bases, with 10 bases spanning the gap. Germline lookup yields CDR1 LNHDA and CDR2 SQIVND (reference sequence). The CDR3 contains 13 residues. The CDR3 reads CASSASRDQPQHF. The CDR3 DNA is TGTGCCAGTAGTGCGTCACGGGATCAGCCCCAGCATTTT.

The J gene is TRBJ2-7, the V gene TRBV7-8; D tentatively fits TRBD1 or TRBD2 (5 bases each). This CDR3 spans 16 amino acids. The V and J ends lost 3 bases and 6 bases respectively, with 21 bases between them. Per the germline V gene, CDR1 is SGHVS and CDR2 is FQNEAQ. The CDR3 DNA is TGTGCCAGCAGCTTTGAGGGGAGAGGCGCCCTCGGCGAGCAGTACTTC. It is translated as CASSFEGRGALGEQYF.

The chain combines TRBV15 with TRBJ2-7; 10 bases align to TRBD2. V lost 2 bases, J lost 3 bases, and 4 bases stayed unmatched. The CDR3 is 15 residues long. CDR1 is LNHNV, CDR2 YYDKDF, per germline (reference sequence). The CDR3 nucleotides read TGTGCCACCAGCAGAACGCCTAGCGGGAGCTACGAGCAGTACTTC. Protein sequence: CATSRTPSGSYEQYF.

This chain uses TRBV19 with TRBJ1-5; 8 bases map to TRBD1. This CDR3 has 15 residues. With V trimmed by 5 bases and J by 5 bases, 8 bases remained unmatched. Germline values: CDR1 LNHDA, CDR2 SQIVND (reference sequence). The CDR3 bases are TGTGCCAGTAGTCAACCTCAGGGGGCGCATCAGCCCCAGCATTTT. Translating it yields CASSQPQGAHQPQHF.

The chain employs TRBV28 and TRBJ2-5; perhaps TRBD2 as D (5 bases). The V end lost 6 bases, the J end lost 5 bases, and 16 bases lay between the germline ends. The germline V gene has CDR1 MDHEN and CDR2 SYDVKM. The length of the CDR3 is 14 residues. The CDR3 spells CASRPRGRRETQYF. CDR3 sequence (DNA): TGTGCCAGCAGACCCCGCGGACGGAGGGAGACCCAGTACTTC.

The chain links TRBV20-1 to TRBJ2-7; 7 bases match TRBD2. Looked up from germline, CDR1 is DFQATT and CDR2 is SNEGSKA (reference sequence). The CDR3 length is 15 residues. The V segment lost 3 bases and the J segment 4 bases; nucleotides outside the gene matches: 12. As DNA, the CDR3 is TGCAGTGCTAGCAACCCTCGGAGCGGGGTTTACGAGCAGTACTTC. This gives the protein CSASNPRSGVYEQYF.

The CDR3 coding sequence is TGTGCCAGTACCCCGGGGACGACAGGATTCGGGGAGCTGTTTTTT. Protein product: CASTPGTTGFGELFF. J is TRBJ2-2 and V is TRBV19; a possible D gene is TRBD1 (6 bases). The germline V gene has CDR1 LNHDA and CDR2 SQIVND (reference sequence). Trimming cost V 7 bases and J 7 bases, with 19 bases left between them. This CDR3 spans 15 amino acids.